This paragraph covers one T cell receptor (beta chain) sequence. This specimen comes from a study of blood T cell repertoires in COVID-19. Study summary: Sites across the United States, Italy and Spain contributed samples from acute and convalescent COVID-19. Sample material is recorded as cDNA or gDNA derived from T cells, B-cell-depleted T cells, or PBMCs.

Per the original methods: Reference gene primers were amplified, and this amplification served to estimate nucleated cell counts. Clones were sequenced by immunoSEQ multiplex PCR, and TCRdb holds only the in-frame ones, with some missing. Clone size and V and J calls were adopted from that table, with D and trimming inferred from the DNA. This table has tens of thousands of clones, 80% to 90% appearing once. J lost 1 base, V lost 3 bases, and 12 bases had no gene match. The germline V gene encodes CDR1 MDHEN and CDR2 SYDVKM. The CDR3 is 18 residues long. Sequenced material: peripheral blood. This receptor was taken from a man at least 80 years old in a cohort sampled during active COVID-19. The gene calls are TRBV28 and TRBJ1-5, with TRBD1 matching over 7 bases. CDR3 region: CASSFWTGTDESNQPQHF. In nucleotides, the CDR3 is TGTGCCAGCAGTTTTTGGACCGGGACAGACGAGAGCAATCAGCCCCAGCATTTT.